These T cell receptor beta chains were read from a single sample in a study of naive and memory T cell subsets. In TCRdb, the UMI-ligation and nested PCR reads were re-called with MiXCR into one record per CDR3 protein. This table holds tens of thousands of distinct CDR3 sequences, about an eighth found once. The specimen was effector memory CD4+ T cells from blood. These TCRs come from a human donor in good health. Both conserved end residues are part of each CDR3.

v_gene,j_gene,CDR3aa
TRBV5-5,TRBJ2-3,CASSSQLAGKDTQYF
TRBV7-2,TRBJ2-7,CASSAGTSGLKQYF
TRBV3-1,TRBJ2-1,CASSRTSEQFF
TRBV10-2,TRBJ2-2,CASSWQLGTGELFF
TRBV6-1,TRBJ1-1,CASSRTWDSPEAFF
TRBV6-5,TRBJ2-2,CASSYSKGTDTGELFF
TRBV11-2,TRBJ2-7,CASSFGLASYEQYF
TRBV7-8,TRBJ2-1,CASSLVAGGYNEQFF
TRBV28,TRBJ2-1,CASSQASGSRYEQFF
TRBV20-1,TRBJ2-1,CSARGRAGLAGGPLNEQFF
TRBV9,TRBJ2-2,CASSMNTGELFF
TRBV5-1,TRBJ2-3,CASRLGTSDSTDTQYF
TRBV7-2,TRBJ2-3,CASSLVRDTQYF
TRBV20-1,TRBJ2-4,CSARQGALAKNIQYF
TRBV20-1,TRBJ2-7,CSARAGASYEQYF
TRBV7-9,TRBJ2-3,CASSLGQGSTDTQYF
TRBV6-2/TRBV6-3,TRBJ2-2,CASTLILRETGELFF
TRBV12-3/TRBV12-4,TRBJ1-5,CASSFKGQQPQHF
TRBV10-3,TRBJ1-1,CAISSPTTGVIAEAFF
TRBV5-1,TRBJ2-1,CASSLRGASYNEQFF
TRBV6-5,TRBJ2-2,CASSYFPRPTGELFF
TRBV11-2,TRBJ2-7,CASSPTDYLSYEQYF
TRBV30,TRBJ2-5,CAWTGYQETQYF
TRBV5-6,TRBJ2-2,CASKRTSGNTGELFF
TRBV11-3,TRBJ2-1,CASSLDQGAYNEQFF
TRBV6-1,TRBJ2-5,CASSGNRETQYF
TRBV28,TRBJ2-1,CASSTLGGGSRNEQFF
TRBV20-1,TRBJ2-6,CSARQGAGANVLTF
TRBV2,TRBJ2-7,CASSEGLEGIYEQYF